The 11 T cell receptor beta chains below were found in one sample sequenced in a study of Ad26.COV2.S vaccination and SARS-CoV-2 variants (dated by TCRdb to about 2021). The library came from the immunoSEQ multiplex PCR assay. TCRdb limited this immuneACCESS table to in-frame rearrangements with V and J called. A share of clones is missing; checked studies link under half to unresolved V genes, and the rest is unexplained. The sample table lists around 270,000 clones, roughly 87% of them with a count of one. The ten largest account for 2.5% to 3.5% of the sample. The intended sense of this specimen's treatment or condition label: roughly 19 received Ad26.COV2.S at low or high dose, single or two shots; roughly five received placebo; per-sample allocation not given. For vaccine and placebo recipients, the sequenced repertoires came from samples collected on day 63 after the first injection. The source was peripheral blood, collected in a trial of Ad26.COV2.S vaccine versus placebo. The receptors were sampled from a person aged 18-65 years who received the Ad26.COV2.S COVID-19 vaccine or a placebo.

This chain uses TRBV5-1 with TRBJ2-1, with 9 bases lining up with TRBD2. Germline V gene sequence: CDR1 SGHRS, CDR2 YFSETQ. CDR3 length equals 15 residues. The junction had 11 bases not matched to a gene; V was cut back by 8 bases and J by 5 bases. This chain's CDR3 is CASTRVQRGDNEQFF. As DNA, the CDR3 is TGCGCCAGTACGCGTGTTCAGCGGGGGGACAATGAGCAGTTCTTC. Combining the CDR3 with reference TRBV5-1 and TRBJ2-1 gives the whole variable domain KAGVTQTPRYLIKTRGQQVTLSCSPISGHRSVSWYQQTPGQGLQFLFEYFSETQRNKGNFPGRFSGRQFSNSRSEMNVSTLELGDSALYLCASTRVQRGDNEQFFGPGTRLTVL.

This clone came up once. DNA of the CDR3: TGTGCCACCAATTCTGGGCCTGAAGCTTTCTTT. Translated, it gives CATNSGPEAFF. The chain carries TRBV10-3 and TRBJ1-1; the D is unclear. The CDR3 is 11 residues long. V lost 10 bases, J lost 6 bases, and 12 bases lay in between. CDR1 and CDR2 from the germline V gene are ENHRY and SYGVKD.

As DNA, the CDR3 is TGTGCCAGCAGTGAAGCGCGGGGGGGCGTTCAGCCCCAGCATTTT. Translating gives CASSEARGGVQPQHF. This chain uses TRBV2 with TRBJ1-5, with TRBD1 as a possible D gene (6 bases). Germline loops: CDR1 SNHLY, CDR2 FYNNEI. Trimming stripped 0 bases from V and 6 bases from J, with 12 bases between. The CDR3 totals 15 residues. Variable domain in full (rest from reference TRBV2 and TRBJ1-5): EPEVTQTPSHQVTQMGQEVILRCVPISNHLYFYWYRQILGQKVEFLVSFYNNEISEKSEIFDDQFSVERPDGSNFTLKIRSTKLEDSAMYFCASSEARGGVQPQHFGDGTRLSIL.

The chain carries TRBV5-1 and TRBJ2-7; D is undetermined. V was cut by 0 bases and J by 2 bases, with 9 bases left in between. CDR3 length: 14 amino acids. Germline CDR1 reads SGHRS; CDR2 reads YFSETQ. The CDR3 reads CASSLEAAAYEQYV. CDR3 nucleotide sequence: TGCGCCAGCAGCTTGGAGGCTGCAGCCTACGAGCAGTACGTC.

This clone was seen just once. The rearrangement joins TRBV9 to TRBJ2-1, with TRBD2 identical over 12 bases. Trimming cost V 2 bases and J 8 bases; bases outside gene matches: 5. The CDR3 covers 15 residues. CDR1 is SGDLS, CDR2 YYNGEE, per germline. Here the CDR3 DNA reads TGTGCCAGCAGCGTGTGGGGACTAGCGGGCGATGAGCAGTTCTTC. Translation: CASSVWGLAGDEQFF.

The chain employs TRBV4-1 and TRBJ2-7, with 12 bases identical to TRBD2. Germline V gene data show CDR1 as MGHRA and CDR2 as YSYEKL. The CDR3 contains 16 residues. V was pared by 2 bases and J by 4 bases, with 6 bases of the junction left unmatched. CDR3 residues: CASSQTTSGRTYEQYV. The CDR3 coding sequence is TGCGCCAGCAGCCAAACTACTAGCGGGAGGACTTACGAGCAGTACGTC.

The gene calls are TRBV7-2 and TRBJ2-2; D is undetermined. The germline gives CDR1 SGHTA, CDR2 FQGNSA. The CDR3 spans 13 residues. With 3 bases removed from V and 10 bases from J, the gap between germline ends came to 12 bases. The CDR3 coding sequence is TGTGCCAGCAGCTTCTTCAGCGAAATGGAGCTGTTTTTT. Translated, it gives CASSFFSEMELFF.

The rearrangement links TRBV6-1 to TRBJ2-7; D perhaps matches TRBD2 (5 bases). V gave up 2 bases and J gave up 3 bases, with 14 bases separating them. Germline values: CDR1 MNHNS, CDR2 SASEGT. CDR3 size: 15 residues. The CDR3 here is CASSEPGYWGYEQYV. The CDR3 DNA sequence: TGTGCCAGCAGTGAACCGGGGTATTGGGGCTACGAGCAGTACGTC.

The V and J genes are TRBV3-1 (or the pseudogene TRBV3-2) and TRBJ1-2, with a tentative D call TRBD1 (6 bases). CDR1 LGHDT and CDR2 YNNKEL come from the germline V gene (reference sequence). CDR3 length: 12 amino acids. Trimming removed 5 bases at V and 4 bases at J, with 8 bases between. The CDR3 sequence: CASSARGYGYTF. The CDR3 nucleotides are TGTGCCAGCAGCGCCAGGGGCTATGGCTACACCTTC.

The genes are TRBV5-6 and TRBJ2-2; D not resolved. CDR3 length equals 15 residues. The germline V and J ends were trimmed by 0 bases and 5 bases, with 11 bases remaining between them. Germline CDR1 and CDR2: SGHDT and YYEEEE. CDR3 region: CASSLAVYETGELFF. The CDR3 coding sequence is TGTGCCAGCAGCTTGGCTGTTTACGAGACCGGGGAGCTGTTTTTT.

This clone was recorded once. The chain is built from TRBV27 and TRBJ2-5, with 7 nucleotides matching TRBD1. The CDR3 sequence is 14 residues long. With V trimmed by 5 bases and J by 1 base, 4 bases remained unmatched. The germline V gene has CDR1 MNHEY and CDR2 SMNVEV (reference sequence). CDR3 sequence reads: CASSLRGPQETQYF. DNA of the CDR3: TGTGCCAGCAGTCTAAGGGGGCCCCAAGAGACCCAGTACTTC.